These 23 T cell receptor beta chains were all obtained from the same sample, sequenced in a study of blood T cell repertoires in COVID-19. Generated by immunoSEQ multiplex PCR, the TCRdb table keeps only in-frame clones and is missing some. In the table there are 400,000 to 500,000 clones, 70% to 90% of which are singletons. The sequencing sample was made of PBMCs or T cells enriched from blood (not recorded which). The source of these receptors is a young woman who had been exposed to COVID-19.

The chain combines TRBV4-1 with TRBJ2-3, with 13 bases matching TRBD2. Germline loops: CDR1 MGHRA, CDR2 YSYEKL. The length of the CDR3 is 15 residues. After removal of 5 bases from V and 6 bases from J, the junction contained 5 bases not matched to a gene. CDR3 loop: CASSDRTSGSDTQYF. The CDR3 nucleotides read TGCGCCAGCAGCGATCGGACTAGCGGGAGTGATACGCAGTATTTT.

In DNA, the CDR3 is TGTGCCAGCAGCGGGGACAGTCTCTTGTATAGCAATCAGCCCCAGCATTTT. This translates into CASSGDSLLYSNQPQHF. V is TRBV5-8 and J is TRBJ1-5, with 7 positions matching TRBD1. CDR1 is SGHTS, CDR2 YDEGEE, per germline. With 4 bases clipped from V and 0 bases from J, the junction kept 10 bases outside the gene matches. CDR3 length: 17 residues.

This rearrangement joins TRBV24-1 to TRBJ2-5, with D possibly being TRBD2 (6 bases). The CDR3 covers 12 residues. The ends were cut back, 5 bases at V and 5 bases at J, with 8 bases in the middle. The germline V gene encodes CDR1 KGHDR and CDR2 SFDVKD. CDR3: CATSVGRETQYF. The CDR3 nucleotides read TGTGCCACCAGTGTTGGGAGGGAGACCCAGTACTTC.

In this sample, this clone turned up once. The chain carries TRBV2 and TRBJ2-6; 7 bases agree with TRBD1. The CDR3 length is 13 residues. V was clipped by 10 bases and J by 2 bases; unmatched bases: 2. Germline V gene lookup returns CDR1 SNHLY and CDR2 FYNNEI. Here the CDR3 reads CANRGAGANVLTF. CDR3 nucleotides: TGTGCCAACAGGGGAGCTGGGGCCAACGTCCTGACTTTC.

The chain has TRBV19 and TRBJ1-5; 8 positions match TRBD1. With V trimmed by 5 bases and J by 4 bases, 10 bases remained unmatched. This CDR3 is 16 amino acids long. Germline values: CDR1 LNHDA, CDR2 SQIVND (reference sequence). CDR3 sequence: CASSADAGQGNQPQHF. The CDR3 DNA is TGTGCCAGTAGTGCCGATGCAGGACAGGGAAATCAGCCCCAGCATTTT.

The chain has TRBV30 and TRBJ1-4; 11 bases match TRBD1. Germline V gene data show CDR1 as GTSNPN and CDR2 as SVGIG (reference sequence). V gave up 1 base and J gave up 6 bases; unmatched junction bases: 1. This CDR3 spans 14 amino acids. The CDR3, as DNA: TGTGCCTGGAGTGGGACAGGGGGCCATGAAAAACTGTTTTTT. It is translated as CAWSGTGGHEKLFF. Full variable domain (rest looked up from reference TRBV30 and TRBJ1-4): SQTIHQWPATLVQPVGSPLSLECTVEGTSNPNLYWYRQAAGRGLQLLFYSVGIGQISSEVPQNLSASRPQDRQFILSSKKLLLSDSGFYLCAWSGTGGHEKLFFGSGTQLSVL.

CDR3 loop: CASSEGTSGYNEQFF. DNA for the CDR3: TGTGCCAGCAGTGAGGGGACTAGCGGGTACAATGAGCAGTTCTTC. The chain is built from TRBV27 and TRBJ2-1, with 12 bases aligning to TRBD2. CDR3 length: 15 residues. Germline V gene lookup returns CDR1 MNHEY and CDR2 SMNVEV (reference sequence). After removal of 5 bases from V and 4 bases from J, the junction contained 3 bases not matched to a gene.

Only a few counts were recorded for this clone. This chain links TRBV4-1 with TRBJ2-2; D perhaps matches TRBD1 (6 bases). The CDR3 sequence is 17 residues long. Germline CDR1 MGHRA, CDR2 YSYEKL. Trimming stripped 2 bases from V and 5 bases from J, with 18 bases between. In DNA form, the CDR3 reads TGCGCCAGCAGCCAACCTTTTGCAGGGGATGCGACCGGGGAGCTGTTTTTT. Translating gives CASSQPFAGDATGELFF.

The V call is TRBV27, the J call TRBJ2-5, with D possibly TRBD2 on 5 matching bases. Looked up from germline, CDR1 is MNHEY and CDR2 is SMNVEV (reference sequence). The CDR3 has 15 amino acids. Trimming removed 4 bases from V and 1 base from J, with 13 bases in between. DNA for the CDR3: TGTGCCAGCAGTTGGTCGGCCGGACTCCAAGAGACCCAGTACTTC. It specifies CASSWSAGLQETQYF.

The chain carries TRBV28 and TRBJ2-1; D possibly corresponds to TRBD1 (6 bases). Germline CDR1 is MDHEN and CDR2 is SYDVKM. This CDR3 is 17 amino acids long. V was shortened by 7 bases and J by 1 base, with 20 bases between the two germline ends. CDR3 bases: TGTGCCAGCATTCCCGGGACAATATTCTTGTCCTACAATGAGCAGTTCTTC. Its protein is CASIPGTIFLSYNEQFF.

This sequence joins TRBV18 and TRBJ2-1, with a tentative D call TRBD1 (5 bases). Germline V lookup: CDR1 KGHSH, CDR2 LQKENI. V was shortened by 6 bases and J by 8 bases, with 14 bases between the two germline ends. The CDR3 runs to 13 residues. The CDR3 is CASSPRVSDEQFF. In DNA form, the CDR3 reads TGTGCCAGCTCGCCCAGGGTTTCAGATGAGCAGTTCTTC.

The CDR3 DNA follows: TGCGCCAGCAGCCAACAACAGCACTACGAGCAGTACTTC. Residues: CASSQQQHYEQYF. V gene TRBV4-3 combines with J gene TRBJ2-7; unclear D gene. V was trimmed by 2 bases and J by 3 bases, leaving 8 bases between them. The CDR3 extends over 13 amino acids. Germline values: CDR1 LGHNA, CDR2 YSLEER.

J is TRBJ1-5 and V is TRBV5-1, with 7 bases lining up with TRBD1. This CDR3 comprises 15 residues. The junction had 7 bases not matched to a gene; V was cut back by 4 bases and J by 3 bases. Germline assignment: CDR1 SGHRS and CDR2 YFSETQ. This CDR3 reads CASSPTGDTNQPQHF. DNA of the CDR3: TGCGCCAGCAGCCCTACAGGGGATACCAATCAGCCCCAGCATTTT.

This chain uses TRBV3-1 (or the pseudogene TRBV3-2) with TRBJ2-7, with D possibly being TRBD2 (5 bases). V was pared by 4 bases and J by 0 bases, with 13 bases between. Per the germline V gene, CDR1 is LGHDT and CDR2 is YNNKEL (reference sequence). The CDR3 consists of 15 residues. CDR3 protein: CASSPAGPPSYEQYF. CDR3 nucleotides: TGTGCCAGCAGCCCCGCGGGTCCCCCCTCCTACGAGCAGTACTTC.

The rearrangement uses TRBV4-1 and TRBJ2-1, with 14 bases fitting TRBD2. This CDR3 spans 16 amino acids. Trimming removed 3 bases from V and 5 bases from J; junction bases left unmatched: 3. CDR1 and CDR2 (germline): MGHRA, YSYEKL. CDR3 nucleotides: TGCGCCAGCAGCCAGACTAGCGGGGGGGGAAACAATGAGCAGTTCTTC. It is translated as CASSQTSGGGNNEQFF.

The chain uses TRBV10-2 and TRBJ2-5; 14 bases are a match to TRBD2. Germline loops: CDR1 WSHSY, CDR2 SAAADI. The J segment lost 4 bases and the V segment lost 5 bases, leaving 9 bases of the junction unmatched. The CDR3 has 17 residues. CDR3 sequence: CASSPGTSGSGGETQYF. Here the CDR3 DNA reads TGCGCCAGCAGTCCCGGGACTAGCGGGAGCGGCGGAGAGACCCAGTACTTC.

The chain has TRBV3-1 (or the pseudogene TRBV3-2) and TRBJ1-3, with 9 bases aligning to TRBD1. Germline CDR1 is LGHDT and CDR2 is YNNKEL (reference sequence). This CDR3 is built from 16 residues. Trimming took 4 bases from V and 3 from J; bases not matched to a gene: 7. CDR3 sequence reads: CASSPGTGIFGNTIYF. The DNA for the CDR3 is TGTGCCAGCAGCCCGGGGACAGGGATATTTGGAAACACCATATATTTT.

The chain couples TRBV7-2 to TRBJ1-5; 9 bases map to TRBD1. The CDR3 consists of 15 residues. Trimming took 0 bases from V and 7 from J; bases not matched to a gene: 4. Germline CDR1 is SGHTA and CDR2 is FQGNSA. CDR3 bases: TGTGCCAGCAGCTTAGCGGGACAGGGTTTCCAGCCCCAGCATTTT. Encoded protein: CASSLAGQGFQPQHF.

This rearrangement joins TRBV3-1 (or the pseudogene TRBV3-2) to TRBJ1-2; 9 bases align to TRBD1. V dropped 9 bases and J dropped 2; count of bases not matched to a gene: 7. The CDR3 sequence is 14 residues long. The V gene's germline CDR1 is LGHDT and CDR2 YNNKEL (reference sequence). The CDR3 loop reads CASGAGTGNYGYTF. For the CDR3, the DNA is TGTGCCAGTGGCGCCGGGACAGGGAACTATGGCTACACCTTC.

This clone has just one count. One junction end disagrees with the germline gene, perhaps due to a read error. The chain joins TRBV3-1 (or the pseudogene TRBV3-2) to TRBJ2-1, with D tentatively TRBD2 (5 bases). The CDR3 loop spans 12 amino acids. Per germline, CDR1 LGHDT and CDR2 YNNKEL (reference sequence). CDR3 sequence (DNA): TGTGCCAGCAGCCGGGAGACCAGAATGAAGCTCTTC. Protein: CASSRETRMKLF.

V is TRBV24-1 and J is TRBJ1-2; D gene unclear. V lost 0 bases, J lost 4 bases, and 8 bases lay in between. This CDR3 spans 14 amino acids. Per germline, CDR1 KGHDR and CDR2 SFDVKD. This CDR3 is CATSDLGLSYGYTF. The DNA for the CDR3 is TGTGCCACCAGTGATTTGGGACTGAGCTATGGCTACACCTTC.

The J gene is TRBJ2-2, the V gene TRBV6-5; no definite D call. CDR1 is MNHEY, CDR2 SVGAGI, per germline. The CDR3 loop spans 16 amino acids. V was shortened by 2 bases and J by 4 bases, with 14 bases between the two germline ends. The CDR3 DNA reads TGTGCCAGCAGTTACCCGACGGGTGGAAGCACCGGGGAGCTGTTTTTT. This codes for CASSYPTGGSTGELFF.

The rearrangement uses TRBV10-3 and TRBJ2-7; D perhaps matches TRBD1 (6 bases). CDR3 size: 15 residues. CDR1 is ENHRY, CDR2 SYGVKD, per germline. V was clipped by 7 bases and J by 5 bases, with 21 bases between them. CDR3: CAIKGVEGHGDEQYF. CDR3 DNA: TGTGCCATCAAGGGGGTTGAGGGGCACGGGGACGAGCAGTACTTC.